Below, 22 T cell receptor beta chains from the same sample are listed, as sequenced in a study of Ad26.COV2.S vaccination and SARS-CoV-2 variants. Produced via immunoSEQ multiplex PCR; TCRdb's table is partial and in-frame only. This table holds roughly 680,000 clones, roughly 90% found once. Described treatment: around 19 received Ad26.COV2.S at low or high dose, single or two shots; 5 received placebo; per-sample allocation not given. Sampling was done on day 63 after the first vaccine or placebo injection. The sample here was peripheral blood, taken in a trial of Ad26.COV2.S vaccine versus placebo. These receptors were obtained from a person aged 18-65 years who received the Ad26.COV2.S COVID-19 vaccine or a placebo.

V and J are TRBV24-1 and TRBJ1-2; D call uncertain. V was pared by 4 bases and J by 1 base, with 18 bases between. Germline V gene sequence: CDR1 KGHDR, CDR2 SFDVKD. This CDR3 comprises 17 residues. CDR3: CATSDHTGRGNNYGYTF. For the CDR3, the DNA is TGTGCCACCAGTGACCATACCGGACGTGGGAATAACTATGGCTACACCTTC.

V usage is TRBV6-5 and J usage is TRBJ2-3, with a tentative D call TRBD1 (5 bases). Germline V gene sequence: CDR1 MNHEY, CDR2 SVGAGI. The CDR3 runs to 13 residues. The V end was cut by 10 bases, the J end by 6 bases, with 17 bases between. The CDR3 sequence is CATKTEKGDTQYF. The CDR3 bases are TGTGCCACCAAAACTGAGAAGGGGGATACGCAGTATTTT.

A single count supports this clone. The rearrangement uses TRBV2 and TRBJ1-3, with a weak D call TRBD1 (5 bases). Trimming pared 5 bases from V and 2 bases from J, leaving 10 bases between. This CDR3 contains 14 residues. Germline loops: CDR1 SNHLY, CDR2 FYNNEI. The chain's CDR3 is CASSLGTAGNTIYF. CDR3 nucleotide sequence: TGTGCCAGCAGTCTTGGGACGGCTGGAAACACCATATATTTT.

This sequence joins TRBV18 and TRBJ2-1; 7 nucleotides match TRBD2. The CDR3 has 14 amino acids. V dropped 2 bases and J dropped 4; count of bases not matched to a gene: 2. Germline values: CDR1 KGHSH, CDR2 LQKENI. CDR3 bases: TGTGCCAGCTCACCAGGGACTAATTACAATGAGCAGTTCTTC. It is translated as CASSPGTNYNEQFF.

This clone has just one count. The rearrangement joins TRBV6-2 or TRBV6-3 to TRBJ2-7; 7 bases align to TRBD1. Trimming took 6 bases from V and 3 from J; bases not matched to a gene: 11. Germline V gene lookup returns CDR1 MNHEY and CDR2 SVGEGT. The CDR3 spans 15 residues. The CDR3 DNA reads TGTGCCAGCAGCTCCCCCGACAGGGACGGCTACGAGCAGTACTTC. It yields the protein CASSSPDRDGYEQYF.

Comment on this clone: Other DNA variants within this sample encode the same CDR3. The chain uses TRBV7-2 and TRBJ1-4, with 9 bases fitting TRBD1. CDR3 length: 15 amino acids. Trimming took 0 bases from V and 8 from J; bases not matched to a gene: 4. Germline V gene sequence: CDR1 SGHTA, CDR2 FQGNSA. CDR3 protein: CASSLAGTGKEKLFF. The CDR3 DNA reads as TGTGCCAGCAGCTTAGCTGGGACAGGGAAAGAAAAACTGTTTTTT.

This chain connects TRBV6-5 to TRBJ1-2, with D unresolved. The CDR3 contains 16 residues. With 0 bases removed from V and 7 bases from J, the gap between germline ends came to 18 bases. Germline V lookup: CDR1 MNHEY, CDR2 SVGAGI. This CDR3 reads CASSYSPGASQRGYTF. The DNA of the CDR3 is TGTGCCAGCAGTTACTCCCCGGGAGCATCTCAACGTGGCTACACCTTC.

Here the CDR3 DNA reads TGCGCCAGCAGCCAGCTGACAGGGGGGGAAAACATTCAGTACTTC. Amino acid sequence: CASSQLTGGENIQYF. The chain couples TRBV4-3 to TRBJ2-4; 9 positions agree with TRBD1. The V gene end was trimmed by 3 bases and the J gene end by 5 bases; junction bases not matched to a gene: 5. The CDR3 has 15 residues. Germline CDR1 LGHNA, CDR2 YSLEER.

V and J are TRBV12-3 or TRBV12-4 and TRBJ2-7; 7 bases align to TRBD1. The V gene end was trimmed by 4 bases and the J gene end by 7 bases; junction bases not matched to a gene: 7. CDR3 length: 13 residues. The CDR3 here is CASSSLPGGEQYF. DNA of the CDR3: TGTGCCAGCAGTTCCCTTCCAGGGGGTGAGCAGTACTTC.

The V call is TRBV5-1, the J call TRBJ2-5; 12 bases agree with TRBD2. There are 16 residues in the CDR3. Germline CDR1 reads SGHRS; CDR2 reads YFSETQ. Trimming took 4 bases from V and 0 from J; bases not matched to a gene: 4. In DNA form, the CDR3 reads TGCGCCAGCAGCCCCGGGACTAGCGGGTACCAAGAGACCCAGTACTTC. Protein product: CASSPGTSGYQETQYF.

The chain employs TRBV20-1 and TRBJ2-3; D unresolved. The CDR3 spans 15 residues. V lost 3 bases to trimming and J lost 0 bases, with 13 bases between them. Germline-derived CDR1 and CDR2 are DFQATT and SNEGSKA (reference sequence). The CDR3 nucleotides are TGCAGTGCTAGTCCGGCGGCAACTAGCACAGATACGCAGTATTTT. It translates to CSASPAATSTDTQYF.

The CDR3 loop reads CASSREDGGDTEAFF. The CDR3 DNA is TGTGCCAGCAGCCGGGAAGACGGCGGGGACACTGAAGCTTTCTTT. The J gene is TRBJ1-1, the V gene TRBV4-2; D is ambiguous. The CDR3 totals 15 residues. Germline V gene lookup returns CDR1 LGHNA and CDR2 YNFKEQ. The V end lost 4 bases, the J end lost 3 bases, and 15 bases lay between the germline ends.

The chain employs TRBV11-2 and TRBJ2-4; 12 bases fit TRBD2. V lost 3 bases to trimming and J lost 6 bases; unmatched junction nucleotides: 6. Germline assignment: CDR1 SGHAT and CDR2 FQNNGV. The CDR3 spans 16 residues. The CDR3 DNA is TGTGCCAGCAGCTTTCCTAGCGGGGGGGTTGGAAACATTCAGTACTTC. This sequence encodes CASSFPSGGVGNIQYF.

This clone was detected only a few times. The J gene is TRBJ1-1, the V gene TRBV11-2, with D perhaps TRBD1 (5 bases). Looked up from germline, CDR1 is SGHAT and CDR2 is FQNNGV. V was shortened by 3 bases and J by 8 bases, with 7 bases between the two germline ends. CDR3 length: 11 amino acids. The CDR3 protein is CASSLTVEAFF. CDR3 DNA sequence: TGTGCCAGCAGCTTGACAGTCGAAGCTTTCTTT.

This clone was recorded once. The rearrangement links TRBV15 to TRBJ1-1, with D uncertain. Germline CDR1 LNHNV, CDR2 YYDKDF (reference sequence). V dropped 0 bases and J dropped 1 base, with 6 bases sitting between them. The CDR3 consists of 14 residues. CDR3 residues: CATSRDLGNTEAFF. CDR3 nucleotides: TGTGCCACCAGCAGAGATCTGGGGAACACTGAAGCTTTCTTT.

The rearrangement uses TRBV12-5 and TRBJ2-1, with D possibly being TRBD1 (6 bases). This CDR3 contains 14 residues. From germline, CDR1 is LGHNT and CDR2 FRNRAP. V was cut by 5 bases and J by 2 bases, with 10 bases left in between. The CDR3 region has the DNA TGTGCTAGTGGTAGGGACACCACCTACAATGAGCAGTTCTTC. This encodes CASGRDTTYNEQFF.

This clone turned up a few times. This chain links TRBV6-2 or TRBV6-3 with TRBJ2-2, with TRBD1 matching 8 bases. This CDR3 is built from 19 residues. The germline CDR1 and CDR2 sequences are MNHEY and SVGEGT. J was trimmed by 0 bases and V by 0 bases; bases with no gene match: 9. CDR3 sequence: CASSYSIDPGQANTGELFF. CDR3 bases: TGTGCCAGCAGTTACTCGATCGATCCGGGACAGGCGAACACCGGGGAGCTGTTTTTT.

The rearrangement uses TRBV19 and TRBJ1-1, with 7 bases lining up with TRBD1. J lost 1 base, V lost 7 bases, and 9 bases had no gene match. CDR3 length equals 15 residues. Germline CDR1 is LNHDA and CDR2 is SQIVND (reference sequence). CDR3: CASTVWGQPNTEAFF. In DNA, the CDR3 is TGTGCCAGTACCGTCTGGGGACAGCCGAACACTGAAGCTTTCTTT.

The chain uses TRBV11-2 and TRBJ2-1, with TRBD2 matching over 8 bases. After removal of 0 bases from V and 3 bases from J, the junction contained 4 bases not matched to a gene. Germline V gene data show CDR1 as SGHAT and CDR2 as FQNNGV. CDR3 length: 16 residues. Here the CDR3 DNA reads TGTGCCAGCAGCTTAGAAGCGGGGGCTTACTACAATGAGCAGTTCTTC. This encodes CASSLEAGAYYNEQFF.

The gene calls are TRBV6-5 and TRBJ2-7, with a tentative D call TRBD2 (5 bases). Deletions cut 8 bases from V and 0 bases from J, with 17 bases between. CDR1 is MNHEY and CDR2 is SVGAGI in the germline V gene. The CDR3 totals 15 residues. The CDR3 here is CASEAGTSSSYEQYF. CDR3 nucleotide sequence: TGTGCCAGCGAGGCGGGCACGTCTAGCTCCTACGAGCAGTACTTC.

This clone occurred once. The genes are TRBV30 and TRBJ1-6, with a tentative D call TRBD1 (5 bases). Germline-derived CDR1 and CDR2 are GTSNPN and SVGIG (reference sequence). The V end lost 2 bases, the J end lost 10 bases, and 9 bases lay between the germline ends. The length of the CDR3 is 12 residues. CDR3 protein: CAWSRDGSPLHF. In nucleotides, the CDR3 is TGTGCCTGGAGTCGGGACGGCTCACCCCTCCACTTT.

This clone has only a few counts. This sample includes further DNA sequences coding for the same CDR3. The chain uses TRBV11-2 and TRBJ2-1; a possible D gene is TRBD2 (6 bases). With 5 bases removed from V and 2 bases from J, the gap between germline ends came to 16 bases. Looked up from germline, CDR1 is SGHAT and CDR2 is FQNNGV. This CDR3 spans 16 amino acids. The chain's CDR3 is CASSPGGAATYNEQFF. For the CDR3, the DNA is TGTGCCAGCAGCCCAGGAGGGGCAGCGACCTACAATGAGCAGTTCTTC. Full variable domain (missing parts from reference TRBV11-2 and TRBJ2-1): EAGVAQSPRYKIIEKRQSVAFWCNPISGHATLYWYQQILGQGPKLLIQFQNNGVVDDSQLPKDRFSAERLKGVDSTLKIQPAKLEDSAVYLCASSPGGAATYNEQFFGPGTRLTVL.